The rows below give T cell receptor beta chains drawn from one sample of a study of cytomegalovirus exposure and HLA in healthy donors. Clones were sequenced by immunoSEQ multiplex PCR, and TCRdb holds only the in-frame ones, with some missing. The sample yields roughly 150,000 clones, 85% to 90% seen once. Sequencing input: PBMCs. The receptor set was obtained from a woman between 18 and 30 years old in good health and CMV-seropositive. Both conserved end residues are part of each CDR3. D genes are given only for firm matches. Not all rows give a size; the values are once, few, many and, for expanded clones, a class.

d_call j_call clone_size v_call cdr3_nt cdr3_aa
TRBD1 TRBJ1-1 NA TRBV30 TGTGCCTGGAGTGGCACAGGGGAGGCTTTCTTT CAWSGTGEAFF
NA TRBJ2-7 NA TRBV28 TGTGCCAGCAGCCCTACATCGGGGAGCTCCTACGAGCAGTACTTC CASSPTSGSSYEQYF
NA TRBJ2-7 NA TRBV29-1 TGCAGCGTCCCAACGCAAGGGGCGATCCACGAGCAGTACTTC CSVPTQGAIHEQYF
NA TRBJ2-7 NA TRBV28 TGTGCCACTGGGACTTACGAGCAGTACTTC CATGTYEQYF
NA TRBJ1-2 NA TRBV7-2 TGTGCCAGCAGCTCGGTAGCTAACTATGGCTACACCTTC CASSSVANYGYTF
TRBD2 TRBJ2-3 NA TRBV28 TGTGCCAGCAGTTTAATAGCGGGGGGGGCAGATACGCAGTATTTT CASSLIAGGADTQYF
TRBD2 TRBJ2-1 once TRBV6-6 TGTGCCAGCAGTTATGCCGGGACTAGGTTTAATGAGCAGTTCTTC CASSYAGTRFNEQFF
NA TRBJ1-2 NA TRBV6-7 TGTGCCAGCAGTTACTCGGGGGTAGAGGGGGATAACTATGGCTACACCTTC CASSYSGVEGDNYGYTF
TRBD1 TRBJ2-7 NA TRBV27 TGTGCCAGCAGTTTAGGGGGACAGACCTTATCCGAGCAGTACTTC CASSLGGQTLSEQYF
TRBD1 TRBJ1-4 NA TRBV30 TGTGCCTGGAGAGAGCAGGGGGGAAAACTGTTTTTT CAWREQGGKLFF
NA TRBJ2-5 NA TRBV6-5 TGTGCCAGCAGTTACTCGATCGGGGGGACCCAGTACTTC CASSYSIGGTQYF
NA TRBJ1-5 NA TRBV5-6 TGTGCCAGCAGCTTGTACCCCAGGGGCAGCAATCAGCCCCAGCATTTT CASSLYPRGSNQPQHF
NA TRBJ2-7 NA TRBV5-1 TGCGCCAGCAGCTTACAGGGATCCAACGAGCAGTACTTC CASSLQGSNEQYF
TRBD2 TRBJ2-1 NA TRBV6-1 TGTGCCAGCAGTGAAAAGCGGGAGAATGAGCAGTTCTTC CASSEKRENEQFF
NA TRBJ1-2 NA TRBV6-5 TGTGCCAGCAGTTACTCAGGGGCCTATGGCTACACCTTC CASSYSGAYGYTF